Included here is one T cell receptor beta chain sequence, with context. Looked up from germline, CDR1 is SGHNT and CDR2 is YYREEE (reference sequence). Trimming took off 4 bases at V and 7 bases at J, with 14 bases between the two ends. The CDR3 loop spans 13 amino acids. The entry originates in a study of shared clonotypes between healthy human individuals. Sequencing used immunoSEQ multiplex PCR; TCRdb keeps in-frame clones, though not all of them. The sample holds approximately 2.5 million clones, roughly nine tenths seen once. The TCR sequence derives from a man younger than 35 in good health. The J gene is TRBJ1-2, the V gene TRBV5-4; D might be TRBD1 (5 bases). The sequenced material came from naive CD4+ T cells sorted from blood. As for subset: CD45RA+ positively selected. The CDR3 sequence: CASSLSGGFGYTF. The DNA for the CDR3 is TGTGCCAGCAGCCTCTCCGGGGGATTTGGCTACACCTTC.